One and the same sample provided the 26 T cell receptor beta chains below, sequenced in a study of cytomegalovirus exposure and HLA in healthy donors. 60 Vbeta and 13 Jbeta primers were used in PCR. The table came from immunoSEQ multiplex PCR; TCRdb's copy has only in-frame clones and leaves some out. The sample lists around 94,000 clones; about 81% were seen once. The sequenced material came from PBMCs. The receptors were gathered from a man between 18 and 29 years old in good health and CMV-seronegative.

The chain combines TRBV27 with TRBJ1-5; 9 nucleotides agree with TRBD1. After removal of 2 bases from V and 6 bases from J, the junction contained 11 bases not matched to a gene. There are 17 residues in the CDR3. The V gene's germline CDR1 is MNHEY and CDR2 SMNVEV (reference sequence). The CDR3 spells CASSLKGQGQESQPQHF. Here the CDR3 DNA reads TGTGCCAGCAGTTTAAAGGGACAGGGCCAAGAAAGTCAGCCCCAGCATTTT.

This clone was detected only once. The V call is TRBV7-9, the J call TRBJ2-7; TRBD2 is a possible D gene (7 bases). V lost 1 base to trimming and J lost 6 bases, with 19 bases between them. The CDR3 consists of 16 residues. Germline CDR1 and CDR2: SEHNR and FQNEAQ (reference sequence). CDR3 DNA: TGTGCCAGCAGCTTAGTATCTACAGGGCCGGGAGGCGAGCAGTACTTC. It codes for CASSLVSTGPGGEQYF. Based on the CDR3 plus reference TRBV7-9 and TRBJ2-7, the full variable domain is DTGVSQNPRHKITKRGQNVTFRCDPISEHNRLYWYRQTLGQGPEFLTYFQNEAQLEKSRLLSDRFSAERPKGSFSTLEIQRTEQGDSAMYLCASSLVSTGPGGEQYFGPGTRLTVT.

This chain links TRBV7-2 with TRBJ2-7, with a possible D match to TRBD2 (5 bases). The CDR3 covers 15 residues. Per germline, CDR1 SGHTA and CDR2 FQGNSA. V was pared by 6 bases and J by 0 bases, with 15 bases between. The CDR3, as DNA: TGTGCCAGCAGACAACGGGGTCCCAGCTCCTACGAGCAGTACTTC. This encodes CASRQRGPSSYEQYF. The variable domain in full, with the rest retrieved from reference TRBV7-2 and TRBJ2-7, is GAGVSQSPSNKVTEKGKDVELRCDPISGHTALYWYRQSLGQGLEFLIYFQGNSAPDKSGLPSDRFSAERTGGSVSTLTIQRTQQEDSAVYLCASRQRGPSSYEQYFGPGTRLTVT.

J is TRBJ2-7 and V is TRBV27; weak D call: TRBD2 (7 bases). Trimming pared 0 bases from V and 4 bases from J, leaving 16 bases between. The CDR3 length is 16 residues. Germline values: CDR1 MNHEY, CDR2 SMNVEV (reference sequence). This chain's CDR3 is CASSLSGAGAGYEQYF. CDR3 in DNA: TGTGCCAGCAGTTTATCGGGGGCGGGAGCCGGTTACGAGCAGTACTTC.

The chain uses TRBV4-3 and TRBJ2-7; no clear D gene. Germline V gene data show CDR1 as LGHNA and CDR2 as YSLEER. CDR3 size: 17 residues. V was shortened by 0 bases and J by 2 bases, with 17 bases between the two germline ends. The CDR3 reads CASSQDHGSSRPYEQYF. CDR3 bases: TGCGCCAGCAGCCAAGATCACGGTAGCTCTAGGCCCTACGAGCAGTACTTC.

V usage is TRBV19 and J usage is TRBJ1-1; D is ambiguous. The CDR3 contains 15 residues. V lost 5 bases and J 1 base, leaving 14 bases between the germline ends. Germline lookup yields CDR1 LNHDA and CDR2 SQIVND (reference sequence). The chain's CDR3 is CASSARTGKNTEAFF. The CDR3 nucleotides read TGTGCCAGTAGTGCCCGGACGGGGAAGAACACTGAAGCTTTCTTT.

The chain combines TRBV11-3 with TRBJ2-1, with TRBD2 identical over 10 bases. With V trimmed by 5 bases and J by 9 bases, 25 bases remained unmatched. CDR3 length equals 20 residues. Germline assignment: CDR1 SGHNT and CDR2 YENEEA. The CDR3 loop reads CASSPHGPSGSMDAGGEQFF. The CDR3 DNA sequence: TGTGCCAGCAGCCCCCACGGCCCTAGCGGGAGTATGGACGCGGGGGGTGAGCAGTTCTTC.

The V gene is TRBV28, the J gene TRBJ1-5, with 8 bases lining up with TRBD1. Germline trimming cut 8 bases from V and 3 bases from J; bases unmatched to any gene: 6. CDR1 is MDHEN and CDR2 is SYDVKM in the germline V gene. This CDR3 has 14 amino acids. CDR3 region: CASSRGPYNQPQHF. In nucleotides, the CDR3 is TGTGCCAGCTCCAGGGGGCCGTACAATCAGCCCCAGCATTTT.

V gene TRBV6-1 combines with J gene TRBJ1-2, with 7 bases matching TRBD1. The CDR3 loop spans 15 amino acids. Germline assignment: CDR1 MNHNS and CDR2 SASEGT. The V gene end was trimmed by 6 bases and the J gene end by 5 bases; junction bases not matched to a gene: 12. The CDR3 sequence is CASRRGTASAYGYTF. DNA for the CDR3: TGTGCCAGCAGGAGGGGGACAGCATCGGCATATGGCTACACCTTC.

The chain recombines TRBV18 with TRBJ1-1, with 10 bases aligning to TRBD1. The CDR3 contains 14 residues. V lost 6 bases to trimming and J lost 1 base; unmatched junction nucleotides: 2. Germline CDR1 is KGHSH and CDR2 is LQKENI. The CDR3 DNA reads TGTGCCAGCTCTAGGGACAGGGGGAACACTGAAGCTTTCTTT. This codes for CASSRDRGNTEAFF.

The sample holds a few counts of this clone. The chain combines TRBV10-3 with TRBJ1-3; a possible D gene is TRBD1 (5 bases). The CDR3 is made up of 13 amino acids. Germline V gene data show CDR1 as ENHRY and CDR2 as SYGVKD. Trimming shortened V by 6 bases and J by 0 bases, and 6 bases separated the two germline ends. The CDR3 coding sequence is TGTGCCATCAGGGGGCCCTCTGGAAACACCATATATTTT. Protein: CAIRGPSGNTIYF.

This chain links TRBV10-3 with TRBJ1-1, with D perhaps matching TRBD1 (6 bases). Germline V CDR1 and CDR2: ENHRY, SYGVKD. The CDR3 is 13 amino acids. V was clipped by 6 bases and J by 5 bases, with 13 bases between them. The CDR3 sequence: CAISQTGGTEAFF. As DNA, the CDR3 is TGTGCCATCAGCCAGACAGGCGGGACTGAAGCTTTCTTT.

The rearrangement joins TRBV6-4 to TRBJ2-1, with 7 bases matching TRBD2. Germline V lookup: CDR1 MRHNA, CDR2 SNTAGT. After removal of 6 bases from V and 7 bases from J, the junction contained 15 bases not matched to a gene. The CDR3 extends over 16 amino acids. CDR3 protein: CASRPFGGGPGNEQFF. In DNA, the CDR3 is TGTGCCAGCAGGCCCTTCGGGGGAGGGCCAGGGAATGAGCAGTTCTTC.

The J gene is TRBJ1-1, the V gene TRBV2, with TRBD1 identical over 9 bases. The length of the CDR3 is 14 residues. The J segment lost 1 base and the V segment lost 6 bases, leaving 3 bases of the junction unmatched. Germline-derived CDR1 and CDR2 are SNHLY and FYNNEI. In DNA, the CDR3 is TGTGCCAGCAGGCGGGGACAGGGGAACACTGAAGCTTTCTTT. Its protein is CASRRGQGNTEAFF.

The J gene is TRBJ2-7, the V gene TRBV4-1; TRBD1 might be the D (6 bases). Deletions cut 3 bases from V and 0 bases from J, with 15 bases between. The V gene's germline CDR1 is MGHRA and CDR2 YSYEKL. The CDR3 sequence is 16 residues long. CDR3 residues: CASSQGAGGSSYEQYF. The CDR3 DNA sequence: TGCGCCAGCAGCCAGGGGGCGGGCGGCAGCTCCTACGAGCAGTACTTC.

The chain carries TRBV15 and TRBJ2-5, with TRBD1 matching over 11 bases. The ends lost 3 bases at V and 4 bases at J; junction bases unmatched: 7. The CDR3 spans 16 residues. From germline, CDR1 is LNHNV and CDR2 YYDKDF (reference sequence). The CDR3: CATSSRTGGRIETQYF. In DNA, the CDR3 is TGTGCCACCAGCAGCAGGACAGGGGGCAGGATAGAGACCCAGTACTTC. Full variable domain (rest looked up from reference TRBV15 and TRBJ2-5): DAMVIQNPRYQVTQFGKPVTLSCSQTLNHNVMYWYQQKSSQAPKLLFHYYDKDFNNEADTPDNFQSRRPNTSFCFLDIRSPGLGDTAMYLCATSSRTGGRIETQYFGPGTRLLVL.

The J gene is TRBJ2-1, the V gene TRBV29-1; 10 bases fit TRBD1. This CDR3 has 13 amino acids. The trim removed 5 bases at V and 5 bases at J, leaving 3 bases unmatched. Germline values: CDR1 SQVTM, CDR2 ANQGSEA. CDR3 residues: CSVRQGANNEQFF. The CDR3 DNA reads as TGCAGCGTTAGACAGGGGGCAAACAATGAGCAGTTCTTC.

This clone was found once. The chain employs TRBV7-6 and TRBJ1-4; no firm D call. The CDR3 totals 18 residues. The germline V and J ends were trimmed by 4 bases and 3 bases, with 21 bases remaining between them. Looked up from germline, CDR1 is SGHVS and CDR2 is FNYEAQ. The CDR3 DNA follows: TGTGCCAGCAGCTCCCCGAGGGAGGCAGACACATCTAATGAAAAACTGTTTTTT. Translation gives CASSSPREADTSNEKLFF.

The V gene is TRBV7-9, the J gene TRBJ1-1; D is unclear. V shed 5 bases and J shed 1 base, with 17 bases lying between them. The CDR3 runs 16 residues. Germline V CDR1 and CDR2: SEHNR, FQNEAQ (reference sequence). CDR3 nucleotide sequence: TGTGCCAGCAGCCCGGGTTTATCCGGGAGGAACACTGAAGCTTTCTTT. It codes for CASSPGLSGRNTEAFF.

This chain joins TRBV5-4 and TRBJ1-2; 11 bases are a match to TRBD1. The CDR3 sequence is 13 residues long. J gave up 7 bases and V 9 bases, and 8 bases lay outside the gene matches. CDR1 and CDR2 from the germline V gene are SGHNT and YYREEE (reference sequence). CDR3 bases: TGTGCCACCTCGGGACAGGGGGGGGCTGGCTACACCTTC. It encodes CATSGQGGAGYTF.

This rearrangement joins TRBV19 to TRBJ1-5; TRBD1 matches at 9 bases. The CDR3 has 16 residues. CDR1 is LNHDA, CDR2 SQIVND, per germline (reference sequence). V gave up 1 base and J gave up 0 bases; unmatched junction bases: 1. The CDR3 region is CASSIVGQGSNQPQHF. In nucleotides, the CDR3 is TGTGCCAGTAGTATAGTGGGACAGGGTAGCAATCAGCCCCAGCATTTT.

This clone is a singleton in its sample. The chain couples TRBV7-9 to TRBJ2-3; D is possibly TRBD2 (5 bases). With 3 bases removed from V and 0 bases from J, the gap between germline ends came to 10 bases. The CDR3 is 15 amino acids. The germline CDR1 and CDR2 sequences are SEHNR and FQNEAQ (reference sequence). The CDR3 region is CASSFPGGSTDTQYF. In nucleotides, the CDR3 is TGTGCCAGCAGCTTTCCAGGCGGGAGCACAGATACGCAGTATTTT.

This rearrangement joins TRBV4-3 to TRBJ2-2, with TRBD2 as a possible D gene (7 bases). Germline loops: CDR1 LGHNA, CDR2 YSLEER. V lost 2 bases to trimming and J lost 7 bases, with 14 bases between them. CDR3 length: 15 residues. The CDR3 DNA reads as TGCGCCAGCAGCCAACGGGGGGCTCAGGGCGGGGAGCTGTTTTTT. It codes for CASSQRGAQGGELFF.

The J gene is TRBJ2-7, the V gene TRBV6-5, with D tentatively TRBD1 (5 bases). The CDR3 totals 14 residues. Germline lookup yields CDR1 MNHEY and CDR2 SVGAGI. The germline V and J ends were trimmed by 2 bases and 2 bases, with 10 bases remaining between them. In nucleotides, the CDR3 is TGTGCCAGCAGTTACAGAACAGGTACCTACGAGCAGTACTTC. It codes for CASSYRTGTYEQYF.

V usage is TRBV25-1 and J usage is TRBJ2-1, with 15 bases aligning to TRBD2. From germline, CDR1 is MGHDK and CDR2 SYGVNS. This CDR3 comprises 14 residues. With 7 bases clipped from V and 12 bases from J, the junction kept 7 bases outside the gene matches. The CDR3 region has the DNA TGTGCCAGCAATGTGGGACTAGCGGGAGGAGGGCAGTTCTTC. It codes for CASNVGLAGGGQFF.

This chain connects TRBV6-5 to TRBJ1-3, with D possibly TRBD1 on 6 matching bases. The CDR3 length is 13 residues. V lost 6 bases to trimming and J lost 8 bases, with 14 bases between them. Germline assignment: CDR1 MNHEY and CDR2 SVGAGI. CDR3: CASRQGGGYTIYF. The DNA for the CDR3 is TGTGCCAGCAGGCAGGGAGGGGGGTACACCATATATTTT.